What follows is one T cell receptor beta chain and its context. A much larger clone differs by one base, so this may be a read error. The source of the sample is a study of prognosis after radiotherapy for stage I lung cancer. CDR3 of TCR beta was amplified from genomic DNA via a two-round multiplex PCR. Every TRBV and TRBJ gene had its own specific primer in first-round PCR. TCRdb recomputed calls from the multiplex PCR reads with MiXCR, one row per CDR3 protein. The repertoire includes around 20,000 distinct CDR3 sequences, roughly 40% of them detected once, and approximately 54% sits in the top ten. The input for sequencing was PBMCs, taken before or after stereotactic body radiation therapy (not recorded which). The source of this sequence is a donor aged 50 or older with non-small cell lung cancer.

The CDR3 DNA follows: TGCATCGTTGACAGAGGGCCGACCACTGAAGCTTTCTTT. Its translation is CIVDRGPTTEAFF. This sequence joins TRBV29-1 and TRBJ1-1; D may be TRBD1 (5 bases). The CDR3 totals 13 residues. Looked up from germline, CDR1 is SQVTM and CDR2 is ANQGSEA.